This T cell receptor (beta chain) was sequenced in a study of Graves' ophthalmopathy and Graves' hyperthyroidism. Study as a whole: At the time of initial diagnosis and before any treatment, peripheral blood was collected.

Investigators amplified TCR beta CDR3 regions from RNA transcripts. The workflow started with a first-round RT-PCR run with HTBI primers and then moved on to a second-round multiplex PCR. TCRdb re-derived calls from the multiplex PCR reads in MiXCR, one entry per CDR3 protein. The sample records about 640,000 distinct CDR3 sequences, about 40% being singletons. This clonotype was seen ten or more times. The clonotype was recovered from an adult man with Graves' ophthalmopathy. Material: peripheral blood.

CDR3 DNA sequence: TGTGCCAGCAGCTCGCCCCCCGGGACTAGCGGGAGTAGGTACGAGCAGTACTTC. It translates to CASSSPPGTSGSRYEQYF. The chain employs TRBV7-9 and TRBJ2-7; 14 bases line up with TRBD2. CDR1 is SEHNR and CDR2 is FQNEAQ in the germline V gene (reference sequence). The CDR3 contains 18 residues. The trim removed 4 bases at V and 4 bases at J, leaving 12 bases unmatched.